What follows are 31 T cell receptor beta chains derived from one specimen sequenced in a study of high-grade serous ovarian cancer treatment subgroups. The assay was immunoSEQ multiplex PCR, and TCRdb's table has in-frame clones only and misses some. The table includes 11,000 or so clones, roughly four fifths detected once. Tumor samples were taken before definitive surgery or chemotherapy. Sequenced material: tumor tissue. These receptors were obtained from a human donor with high-grade serous ovarian cancer.

This chain uses TRBV5-6 with TRBJ2-5; D gene ambiguous. This CDR3 region has 13 residues. The V gene lost 4 bases and the J gene lost 1 base, with 8 bases spanning the gap. CDR1 SGHDT and CDR2 YYEEEE come from the germline V gene. DNA for the CDR3: TGTGCCAGCAGCGTGGCACCCCAAGAGACCCAGTACTTC. Its translation is CASSVAPQETQYF.

J is TRBJ2-2 and V is TRBV28; D may be TRBD1 (5 bases). Trimming shortened V by 2 bases and J by 6 bases, and 19 bases separated the two germline ends. Germline V gene data show CDR1 as MDHEN and CDR2 as SYDVKM. The CDR3 runs 17 residues. The CDR3 DNA follows: TGTGCCAGCAGTTTAAGCGTAAACAGGAGACGCGCCGGGGAGCTGTTTTTT. Encoded protein: CASSLSVNRRRAGELFF.

The V call is TRBV28, the J call TRBJ2-7, with 7 bases aligning to TRBD1. Per the germline V gene, CDR1 is MDHEN and CDR2 is SYDVKM. The CDR3 runs to 13 residues. The ends lost 7 bases at V and 2 bases at J; junction bases unmatched: 5. CDR3 in DNA: TGTGCCAGCAAGGCAGGGGGAACCTACGAGCAGTACTTC. Translation gives CASKAGGTYEQYF.

The rearrangement links TRBV15 to TRBJ1-2; D is possibly TRBD1 (5 bases). Germline values: CDR1 LNHNV, CDR2 YYDKDF (reference sequence). The CDR3 consists of 14 residues. Trimming removed 0 bases from V and 6 bases from J, with 11 bases in between. CDR3 sequence reads: CATSRESGADGYTF. In DNA form, the CDR3 reads TGTGCCACCAGCAGAGAGAGCGGGGCTGATGGCTACACCTTC.

The chain uses TRBV4-1 and TRBJ2-3; tentative D call: TRBD2 (6 bases). The germline V gene has CDR1 MGHRA and CDR2 YSYEKL. V lost 1 base to trimming and J lost 6 bases, with 11 bases between them. CDR3 length: 14 amino acids. The DNA for the CDR3 is TGCGCCAGCAGCCAAGGTGGGGGGAGGGATACGCAGTATTTT. This sequence encodes CASSQGGGRDTQYF.

The genes are TRBV19 and TRBJ2-7, with D perhaps TRBD1 or TRBD2 (5 bases each). V gave up 8 bases and J gave up 5 bases, with 25 bases separating them. The CDR3 loop spans 16 amino acids. Germline V gives CDR1 LNHDA, CDR2 SQIVND (reference sequence). CDR3 protein: CASGRPPGQGVDEQYF. CDR3 sequence (DNA): TGTGCCAGTGGACGTCCGCCGGGGCAGGGAGTCGACGAGCAGTACTTC.

Only one count was recorded for this clone. The chain couples TRBV20-1 to TRBJ2-7; D not resolved. The V end lost 2 bases, the J end lost 7 bases, and 9 bases lay between the germline ends. The CDR3 totals 11 residues. CDR1 and CDR2 (germline): DFQATT, SNEGSKA (reference sequence). The DNA for the CDR3 is TGCAGTGCTAGAAAGGTGGGGGAGCAGTACTTC. Translation: CSARKVGEQYF.

The V gene is TRBV5-6, the J gene TRBJ2-5; 7 nucleotides align to TRBD2. The ends lost 3 bases at V and 2 bases at J; junction bases unmatched: 4. This CDR3 comprises 14 residues. Germline V CDR1 and CDR2: SGHDT, YYEEEE. In DNA form, the CDR3 reads TGTGCCAGCAGCTCTCGGGAGGCACAAGAGACCCAGTACTTC. Amino acid sequence: CASSSREAQETQYF.

The chain couples TRBV9 to TRBJ2-7; no clear D gene. CDR1 and CDR2 from the germline V gene are SGDLS and YYNGEE. The V and J ends lost 0 bases and 3 bases respectively, with 13 bases between them. The CDR3 is 15 amino acids. This CDR3 is CASSVAAGPVYEQYF. The DNA of the CDR3 is TGTGCCAGCAGCGTAGCGGCAGGACCTGTCTACGAGCAGTACTTC.

The chain carries TRBV6-1 and TRBJ2-5; perhaps D is TRBD1 or TRBD2 (5 bases each). V was shortened by 5 bases and J by 2 bases, with 12 bases between the two germline ends. This CDR3 comprises 14 residues. Germline assignment: CDR1 MNHNS and CDR2 SASEGT. The DNA of the CDR3 is TGTGCCAGCAGTCCTCGGGGCCGACAAGAGACCCAGTACTTC. Its protein is CASSPRGRQETQYF.

The J gene is TRBJ1-1, the V gene TRBV28, with no clear D. The V gene's germline CDR1 is MDHEN and CDR2 SYDVKM. Trimming pared 7 bases from V and 1 base from J, leaving 13 bases between. The CDR3 runs to 14 residues. CDR3 sequence reads: CASTWLGGNTEAFF. CDR3 DNA sequence: TGTGCCAGCACCTGGCTAGGAGGGAACACTGAAGCTTTCTTT.

The chain couples TRBV27 to TRBJ2-3; D is possibly TRBD1 (6 bases). The CDR3 loop spans 16 amino acids. Germline V CDR1 and CDR2: MNHEY, SMNVEV (reference sequence). V was cut by 4 bases and J by 2 bases, with 16 bases left in between. CDR3 loop: CASSWLGADPTDTQYF. In DNA, the CDR3 is TGTGCCAGCAGTTGGTTGGGGGCGGACCCCACAGATACGCAGTATTTT.

The chain joins TRBV6-1 to TRBJ1-2; D unresolved. The CDR3 has 14 residues. V dropped 2 bases and J dropped 10 bases, with 17 bases sitting between them. Germline-derived CDR1 and CDR2 are MNHNS and SASEGT. The CDR3 loop reads CASSEFQTTNPYTF. The CDR3 coding sequence is TGTGCCAGCAGTGAATTTCAGACTACGAATCCCTACACCTTC.

V gene TRBV5-5 combines with J gene TRBJ1-3, with D perhaps matching TRBD1 (5 bases). Germline CDR1 SGHKS, CDR2 YYEKEE (reference sequence). V lost 0 bases to trimming and J lost 0 bases, with 13 bases between them. The CDR3 has 17 amino acids. CDR3: CASSLGGSSSSGNTIYF. The DNA for the CDR3 is TGTGCCAGCAGCTTGGGGGGCAGCTCGAGCTCTGGAAACACCATATATTTT.

J is TRBJ2-3 and V is TRBV28; D uncertain. This CDR3 is 13 amino acids long. Germline CDR1 reads MDHEN; CDR2 reads SYDVKM. Trimming left V 6 bases short and J 13 bases short, with 20 bases between. CDR3 nucleotides: TGTGCCAGCAGCCTGCAGGCATTGGGCGGCGAGTATTTT. It specifies CASSLQALGGEYF.

The rearrangement uses TRBV19 and TRBJ1-2; perhaps TRBD1 as D (6 bases). The CDR3 contains 13 residues. V was cut by 7 bases and J by 4 bases, with 13 bases left in between. Germline-derived CDR1 and CDR2 are LNHDA and SQIVND (reference sequence). CDR3 region: CASTPDSLYGYTF. DNA of the CDR3: TGTGCCAGTACCCCGGACAGCCTCTATGGCTACACCTTC.

This CDR3 reads CASSLRADGPNTGELFF. The CDR3 bases are TGCGCCAGCAGCTTGAGGGCGGACGGACCGAACACCGGGGAGCTGTTTTTT. The chain links TRBV5-1 to TRBJ2-2, with no clear D. V lost 1 base and J 0 bases, leaving 13 bases between the germline ends. Germline V CDR1 and CDR2: SGHRS, YFSETQ. The CDR3 is 17 residues long. The whole variable domain, remainder taken from reference TRBV5-1 and TRBJ2-2, is KAGVTQTPRYLIKTRGQQVTLSCSPISGHRSVSWYQQTPGQGLQFLFEYFSETQRNKGNFPGRFSGRQFSNSRSEMNVSTLELGDSALYLCASSLRADGPNTGELFFGEGSRLTVL.

This chain connects TRBV7-8 to TRBJ2-1, with 13 bases aligning to TRBD2. Losses at the gene ends were 5 bases for V and 7 bases for J; bases not matched to a gene: 5. The germline gives CDR1 SGHVS, CDR2 FQNEAQ. The CDR3 has 15 amino acids. For the CDR3, the DNA is TGTGCCAGCAGCAAGACTAGCGGGAGGAGAAATGAGCAGTTCTTC. Protein: CASSKTSGRRNEQFF.

V is TRBV11-2 and J is TRBJ2-2; 7 nucleotides match TRBD1. Germline V gene data show CDR1 as SGHAT and CDR2 as FQNNGV. The V segment lost 6 bases and the J segment 5 bases; nucleotides outside the gene matches: 15. This CDR3 is 17 amino acids long. In DNA form, the CDR3 reads TGTGCCAGCAGGAGCATACAGGGGCCCCGGAGGACCGGGGAGCTGTTTTTT. It specifies CASRSIQGPRRTGELFF.

This rearrangement joins TRBV6-1 to TRBJ2-5; D perhaps matches TRBD2 (6 bases). With 5 bases removed from V and 4 bases from J, the gap between germline ends came to 11 bases. CDR3 length: 13 residues. In germline, CDR1 is MNHNS, CDR2 SASEGT. Here the CDR3 DNA reads TGTGCCAGCAGTCGGGGACTTGTAGAGACCCAGTACTTC. Protein sequence: CASSRGLVETQYF.

In this sample, this clone turned up a few times. The rearrangement links TRBV6-4 to TRBJ1-1; no definite D call. The CDR3 is made up of 13 amino acids. V was clipped by 7 bases and J by 3 bases, with 12 bases between them. CDR1 is MRHNA and CDR2 is SNTAGT in the germline V gene. The CDR3 sequence is CASMRRRDTEAFF. CDR3 DNA sequence: TGTGCCAGCATGAGAAGGCGGGACACTGAAGCTTTCTTT.

The chain joins TRBV28 to TRBJ1-3, with D uncertain. This CDR3 comprises 16 residues. Trimming took off 2 bases at V and 0 bases at J, with 11 bases between the two ends. CDR1 is MDHEN and CDR2 is SYDVKM in the germline V gene. The CDR3 DNA reads as TGTGCCAGCAGTTTAAAGCTCCTAGGCTCTGGAAACACCATATATTTT. Translation: CASSLKLLGSGNTIYF.

This rearrangement joins TRBV4-1 to TRBJ2-2; D uncertain. The CDR3 totals 13 residues. CDR1 is MGHRA, CDR2 YSYEKL, per germline. V lost 2 bases and J lost 1, with 2 bases in between. CDR3: CASSQMNTGELFF. In DNA form, the CDR3 reads TGCGCCAGCAGCCAAATGAACACCGGGGAGCTGTTTTTT.

This clone counts as medium-sized. The rearrangement links TRBV5-5 to TRBJ1-1; TRBD1 is a possible D gene (5 bases). Trimming pared 2 bases from V and 11 bases from J, leaving 16 bases between. Germline CDR1 and CDR2: SGHKS and YYEKEE (reference sequence). The CDR3 runs to 13 residues. CDR3 DNA sequence: TGTGCCAGCAGCTTAGGGGTTGAGTCCGCCGCTTTCTTT. Translation: CASSLGVESAAFF.

The V call is TRBV4-1, the J call TRBJ2-2; D possibly corresponds to TRBD2 (6 bases). This CDR3 spans 17 amino acids. Trimming took 0 bases from V and 4 from J, leaving 15 bases between them. Germline V gene lookup returns CDR1 MGHRA and CDR2 YSYEKL. CDR3 residues: CASSQDPGAGATGELFF. Written as DNA, the CDR3 is TGCGCCAGCAGCCAAGATCCCGGAGCGGGCGCCACCGGGGAGCTGTTTTTT.

A remark on this clone: One end of the junction fails to match germline, which may point to a read error. The gene calls are TRBV5-1 and TRBJ1-2, with D uncertain. The CDR3 is 14 amino acids. From germline, CDR1 is SGHRS and CDR2 YFSETQ. In DNA form, the CDR3 reads TGTGCCAGCAGCTTGGCCATGGACCCGGGAGACTACACCTTC. Encoded protein: CASSLAMDPGDYTF.

This sequence joins TRBV11-2 and TRBJ1-2; D may be TRBD1 (5 bases). CDR3 length equals 14 residues. In germline, CDR1 is SGHAT, CDR2 FQNNGV. Trimming pared 5 bases from V and 7 bases from J, leaving 17 bases between. The CDR3 DNA reads as TGTGCCAGCAGCCCTGTAGGGGATATGGGTGGCTACACCTTC. Translated: CASSPVGDMGGYTF.

V and J are TRBV11-3 and TRBJ2-1; 13 bases are shared with TRBD2. Germline V gives CDR1 SGHNT, CDR2 YENEEA. This CDR3 comprises 17 residues. The junction had 9 bases not matched to a gene; V was cut back by 1 base and J by 9 bases. The CDR3 DNA sequence: TGTGCCAGCAGCTTAGCCGTCGGACTAGCGGGAGTGACTGAGCAGTTCTTC. Translating it yields CASSLAVGLAGVTEQFF. Combining the CDR3 with reference TRBV11-3 and TRBJ2-1 gives the whole variable domain EAGVVQSPRYKIIEKKQPVAFWCNPISGHNTLYWYLQNLGQGPELLIRYENEEAVDDSQLPKDRFSAERLKGVDSTLKIQPAELGDSAVYLCASSLAVGLAGVTEQFFGPGTRLTVL.

The rearrangement uses TRBV27 and TRBJ2-7, with no clear D. The length of the CDR3 is 13 residues. The V end lost 3 bases, the J end lost 2 bases, and 8 bases lay between the germline ends. Germline V gene sequence: CDR1 MNHEY, CDR2 SMNVEV (reference sequence). The CDR3 nucleotides are TGTGCCAGCAGTTTCACTGGCCCCTACGAGCAGTACTTC. Translation gives CASSFTGPYEQYF.

The chain joins TRBV7-9 to TRBJ1-3; D uncertain. Germline CDR1 and CDR2: SEHNR and FQNEAQ (reference sequence). The CDR3 runs to 15 residues. Between the trimmed V and J ends, which lost 1 base and 0 bases, there was a span of 7 bases. CDR3 sequence (DNA): TGTGCCAGCAGCTTAGAGGTCAGCTCTGGAAACACCATATATTTT. It codes for CASSLEVSSGNTIYF. The full variable domain, completed using reference TRBV7-9 and TRBJ1-3, is DTGVSQNPRHKITKRGQNVTFRCDPISEHNRLYWYRQTLGQGPEFLTYFQNEAQLEKSRLLSDRFSAERPKGSFSTLEIQRTEQGDSAMYLCASSLEVSSGNTIYFGEGSWLTVV.

This rearrangement joins TRBV5-1 to TRBJ1-2; no definite D call. This CDR3 has 13 residues. Per the germline V gene, CDR1 is SGHRS and CDR2 is YFSETQ. V lost 0 bases, J lost 0 bases, and 3 bases lay in between. CDR3: CASSLDANYGYTF. CDR3 sequence (DNA): TGCGCCAGCAGCTTGGATGCTAACTATGGCTACACCTTC.